The 5 T cell receptor beta chains below were found in one sample sequenced in a study of OX40 agonist ivuxolimab in advanced cancers. Some clones are missing from TCRdb's copy, which holds only in-frame ones; the method was immunoSEQ multiplex PCR. The profile shows some 45,000 clones, approximately 84% of them singletons. The sequenced sample was CD4+ or CD8+ T cells sorted from blood, obtained in a trial of the OX40 agonist ivuxolimab. These receptors were taken from an adult with an advanced solid tumor such as melanoma, head and neck, liver or kidney cancer.

This chain connects TRBV7-9 to TRBJ2-1, with TRBD1 identical over 9 bases. V gave up 3 bases and J gave up 8 bases; unmatched junction bases: 17. The CDR3 consists of 18 residues. The germline CDR1 and CDR2 sequences are SEHNR and FQNEAQ (reference sequence). The CDR3 DNA reads as TGTGCCAGCAGCTTCCCGACCACTCCGGGACAGGGTAAGGATGAGCAGTTCTTC. It codes for CASSFPTTPGQGKDEQFF.

J is TRBJ2-3 and V is TRBV5-5; no firm D call. CDR3 length: 12 residues. Trimming stripped 4 bases from V and 2 bases from J, with 5 bases between. The germline CDR1 and CDR2 sequences are SGHKS and YYEKEE (reference sequence). The CDR3 sequence is CASSTYTDTQYF. DNA of the CDR3: TGTGCCAGCAGCACGTACACAGATACGCAGTATTTT.

The chain carries TRBV27 and TRBJ1-3; D remains ambiguous. The CDR3 has 15 amino acids. Trimming took 4 bases from V and 0 from J, leaving 10 bases between them. Germline V gene sequence: CDR1 MNHEY, CDR2 SMNVEV (reference sequence). The CDR3 spells CASSSDGSSGNTIYF. CDR3 in DNA: TGTGCCAGCAGTTCCGACGGTAGCTCTGGAAACACCATATATTTT.

The rearrangement links TRBV30 to TRBJ1-1; the D gene is possibly TRBD1 (5 bases). The V end lost 0 bases, the J end lost 4 bases, and 12 bases lay between the germline ends. CDR3 size: 14 residues. CDR1 is GTSNPN and CDR2 is SVGIG in the germline V gene (reference sequence). The CDR3 reads CAWSVLGGGTEAFF. As DNA, the CDR3 is TGTGCCTGGAGTGTACTGGGCGGGGGCACTGAAGCTTTCTTT.

V gene TRBV7-6 combines with J gene TRBJ2-1, with D tentatively TRBD1 (6 bases). The CDR3 consists of 13 residues. Trimming pared 1 base from V and 13 bases from J, leaving 14 bases between. The germline V gene has CDR1 SGHVS and CDR2 FNYEAQ. The chain's CDR3 is CASSLEKWTAQFF. The CDR3 DNA reads as TGTGCCAGCAGCTTAGAAAAATGGACAGCTCAGTTCTTC.